This T cell receptor (beta chain) was identified in a study of control samples from healthy donors and cancer patients (dated by TCRdb to between 2020 and 2021). The CDR3 spans 16 residues, from the cysteine through the phenylalanine. Just the 48-base CDR3 DNA is kept, in frame starting at base 1. After removal of 5 bases from V and 9 bases from J, the junction retains 13 bases not matched to a gene. The germline V gene (reference sequence) gives CDR1 as SEHNR and CDR2 as FQNEAQ. Preparation of the library involved the immunoSEQ multiplex PCR assay. TCRdb re-hosts the immuneACCESS table, in-frame sequences only. Its copies lack some clones; in the studies checked, an unresolved V gene accounts for under half of them, and the cause for the rest is not known. The sample includes just over 30,000 clones, with roughly 94% observed a single time. Approximately 6.6% of the sample rests with the top ten.

On this clone: Its binding antigen is unknown. Base qualities are not at hand, and no much larger clone is one base apart.

Recombination linked TRBV7-9 to TRBJ2-3, and 11 junctional nucleotides match TRBD2. The receptor was isolated from a man in his 60s in good health. The sequenced material came from blood. The CDR3 is CASSPDSGGASGTQYF. The DNA is as follows: TGTGCCAGCAGCCCGGATAGCGGGGGGGCTAGTGGGACGCAGTATTTT.